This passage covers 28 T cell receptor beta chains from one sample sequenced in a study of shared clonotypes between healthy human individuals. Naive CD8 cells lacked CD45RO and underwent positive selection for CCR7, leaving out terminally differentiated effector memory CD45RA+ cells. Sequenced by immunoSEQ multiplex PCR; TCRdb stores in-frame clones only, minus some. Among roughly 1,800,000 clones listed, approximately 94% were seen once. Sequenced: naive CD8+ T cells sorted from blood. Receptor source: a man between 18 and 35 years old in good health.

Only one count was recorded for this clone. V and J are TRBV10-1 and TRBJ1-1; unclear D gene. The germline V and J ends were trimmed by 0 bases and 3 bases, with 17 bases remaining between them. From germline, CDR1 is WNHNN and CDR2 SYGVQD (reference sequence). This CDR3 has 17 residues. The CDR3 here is CASSESAEPGWYTEAFF. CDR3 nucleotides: TGCGCCAGCAGTGAGTCGGCCGAGCCCGGTTGGTACACTGAAGCTTTCTTT.

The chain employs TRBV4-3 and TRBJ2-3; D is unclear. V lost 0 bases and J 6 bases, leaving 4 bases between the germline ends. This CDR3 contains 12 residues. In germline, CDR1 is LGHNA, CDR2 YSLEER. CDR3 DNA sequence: TGCGCCAGCAGCCAAGATATGGATACGCAGTATTTT. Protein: CASSQDMDTQYF.

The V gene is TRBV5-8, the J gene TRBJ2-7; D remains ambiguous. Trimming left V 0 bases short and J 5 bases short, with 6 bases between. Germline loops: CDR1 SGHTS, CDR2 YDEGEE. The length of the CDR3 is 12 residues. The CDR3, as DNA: TGTGCCAGCAGCTTGGTAGGTAACGAGCAGTACTTC. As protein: CASSLVGNEQYF.

CDR3 in amino acids: CASSVDYGSYEQYF. The DNA of the CDR3 is TGCGCCAGCAGCGTTGATTACGGATCCTACGAGCAGTACTTC. The chain combines TRBV5-1 with TRBJ2-7; no reliable D call. This CDR3 region has 14 residues. The germline gives CDR1 SGHRS, CDR2 YFSETQ. Trimming took 4 bases from V and 1 from J, leaving 12 bases between them. Combining the CDR3 with reference TRBV5-1 and TRBJ2-7 gives the whole variable domain KAGVTQTPRYLIKTRGQQVTLSCSPISGHRSVSWYQQTPGQGLQFLFEYFSETQRNKGNFPGRFSGRQFSNSRSEMNVSTLELGDSALYLCASSVDYGSYEQYFGPGTRLTVT.

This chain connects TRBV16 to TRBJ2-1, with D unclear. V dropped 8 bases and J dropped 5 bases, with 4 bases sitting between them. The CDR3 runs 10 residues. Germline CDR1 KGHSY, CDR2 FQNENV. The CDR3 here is CASGDNEQFF. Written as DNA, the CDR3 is TGTGCCAGCGGGGACAATGAGCAGTTCTTC.

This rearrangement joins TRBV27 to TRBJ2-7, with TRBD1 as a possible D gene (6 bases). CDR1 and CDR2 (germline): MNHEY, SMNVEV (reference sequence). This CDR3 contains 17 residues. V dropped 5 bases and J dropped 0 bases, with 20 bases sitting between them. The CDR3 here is CASSPIRVQGSSYEQYF. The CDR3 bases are TGTGCCAGCAGTCCCATTCGGGTACAGGGTAGCTCCTACGAGCAGTACTTC.

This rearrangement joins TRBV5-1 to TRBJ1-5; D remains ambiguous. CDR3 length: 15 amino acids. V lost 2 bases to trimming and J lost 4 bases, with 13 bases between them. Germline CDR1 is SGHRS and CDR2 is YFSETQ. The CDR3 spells CASSLYPDLNQPQHF. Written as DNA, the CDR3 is TGCGCCAGCAGCTTATACCCGGACCTTAATCAGCCCCAGCATTTT.

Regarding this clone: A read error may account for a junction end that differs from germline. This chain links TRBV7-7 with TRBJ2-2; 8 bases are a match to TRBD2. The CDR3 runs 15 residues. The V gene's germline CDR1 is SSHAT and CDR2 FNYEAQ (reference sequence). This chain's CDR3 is CASSPLAGNTGELFF. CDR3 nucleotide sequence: TGTGCTAGCAGCCCTCTAGCGGGCAACACCGGGGAGCTGTTTTTT.

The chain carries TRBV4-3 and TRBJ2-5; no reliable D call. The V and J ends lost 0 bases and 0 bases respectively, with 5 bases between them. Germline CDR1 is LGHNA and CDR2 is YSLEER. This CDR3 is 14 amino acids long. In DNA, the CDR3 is TGCGCCAGCAGCCAAGAAGAGTACCAAGAGACCCAGTACTTC. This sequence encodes CASSQEEYQETQYF.

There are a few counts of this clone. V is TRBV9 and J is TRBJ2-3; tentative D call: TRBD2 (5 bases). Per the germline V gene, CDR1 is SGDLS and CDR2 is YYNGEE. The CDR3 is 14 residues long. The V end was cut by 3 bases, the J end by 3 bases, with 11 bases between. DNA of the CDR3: TGTGCCAGCAGCGGCTCGGCGGGTACAGATACGCAGTATTTT. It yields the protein CASSGSAGTDTQYF.

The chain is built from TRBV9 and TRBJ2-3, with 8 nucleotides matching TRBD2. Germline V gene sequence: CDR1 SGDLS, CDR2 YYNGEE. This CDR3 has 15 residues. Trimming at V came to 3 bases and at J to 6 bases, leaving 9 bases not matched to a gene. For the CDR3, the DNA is TGTGCCAGCAGCGGCCCCGGGACTAGTTACGATACGCAGTATTTT. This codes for CASSGPGTSYDTQYF.

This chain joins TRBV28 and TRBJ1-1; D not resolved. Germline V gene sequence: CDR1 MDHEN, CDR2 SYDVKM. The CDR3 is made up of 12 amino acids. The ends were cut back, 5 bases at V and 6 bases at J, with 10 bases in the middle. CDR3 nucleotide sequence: TGTGCCAGCAGTCCCCGAAGGTCTGAAGCTTTCTTT. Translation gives CASSPRRSEAFF.

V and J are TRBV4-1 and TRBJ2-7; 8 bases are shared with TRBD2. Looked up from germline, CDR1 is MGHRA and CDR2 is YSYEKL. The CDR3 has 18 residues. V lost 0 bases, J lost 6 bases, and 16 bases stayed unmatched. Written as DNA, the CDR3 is TGCGCCAGCAGCCAAGATCAGGGCCAATGGAGCGGGAGAGGCGAGCAGTACTTC. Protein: CASSQDQGQWSGRGEQYF.

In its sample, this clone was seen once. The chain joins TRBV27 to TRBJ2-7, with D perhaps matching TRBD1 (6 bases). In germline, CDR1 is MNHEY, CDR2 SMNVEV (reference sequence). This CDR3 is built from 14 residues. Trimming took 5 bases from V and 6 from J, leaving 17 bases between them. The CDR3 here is CASSHRTEGTEQYF. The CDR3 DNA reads TGTGCCAGCAGTCACAGGACAGAGGGCACCGAGCAGTACTTC.

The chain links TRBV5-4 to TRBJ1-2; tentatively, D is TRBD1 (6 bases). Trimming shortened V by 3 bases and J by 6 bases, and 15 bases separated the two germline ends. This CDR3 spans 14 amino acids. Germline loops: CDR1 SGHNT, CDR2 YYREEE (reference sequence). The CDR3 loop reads CASSSRGGGNGYTF. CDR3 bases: TGTGCCAGCAGCTCCCGGGGAGGGGGTAATGGCTACACCTTC.

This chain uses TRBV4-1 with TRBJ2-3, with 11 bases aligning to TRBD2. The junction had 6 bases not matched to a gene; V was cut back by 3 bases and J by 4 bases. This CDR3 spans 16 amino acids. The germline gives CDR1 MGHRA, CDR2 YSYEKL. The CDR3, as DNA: TGCGCCAGCAGCCAGAAAGAACTAGCGGGAGCAGATACGCAGTATTTT. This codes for CASSQKELAGADTQYF.

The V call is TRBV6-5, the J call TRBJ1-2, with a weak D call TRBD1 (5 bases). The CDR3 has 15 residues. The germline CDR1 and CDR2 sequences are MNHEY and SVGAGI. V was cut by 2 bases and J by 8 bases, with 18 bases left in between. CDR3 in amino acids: CASSYNPRDVGGYTF. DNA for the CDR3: TGTGCCAGCAGTTACAATCCCAGGGACGTGGGGGGCTACACCTTC.

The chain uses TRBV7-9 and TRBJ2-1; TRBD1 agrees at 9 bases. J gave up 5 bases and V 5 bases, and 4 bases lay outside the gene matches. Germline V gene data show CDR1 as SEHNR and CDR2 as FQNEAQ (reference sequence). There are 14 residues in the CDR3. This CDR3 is CASSAGQGHNEQFF. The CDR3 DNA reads TGTGCCAGCAGCGCGGGACAGGGTCACAATGAGCAGTTCTTC.

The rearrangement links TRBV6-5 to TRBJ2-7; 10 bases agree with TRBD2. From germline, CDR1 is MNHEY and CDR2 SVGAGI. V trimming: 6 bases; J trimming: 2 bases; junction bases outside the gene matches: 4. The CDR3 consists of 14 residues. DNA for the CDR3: TGTGCCAGCAGCGGACTAGCGGACGCCTACGAGCAGTACTTC. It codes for CASSGLADAYEQYF.

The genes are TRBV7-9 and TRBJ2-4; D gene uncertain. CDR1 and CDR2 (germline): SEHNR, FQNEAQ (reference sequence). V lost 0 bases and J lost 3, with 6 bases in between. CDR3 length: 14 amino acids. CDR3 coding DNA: TGTGCCAGCAGCTTAGCGCTAGGCAAAAACATTCAGTACTTC. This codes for CASSLALGKNIQYF. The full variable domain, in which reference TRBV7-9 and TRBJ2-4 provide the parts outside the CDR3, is DTGVSQNPRHKITKRGQNVTFRCDPISEHNRLYWYRQTLGQGPEFLTYFQNEAQLEKSRLLSDRFSAERPKGSFSTLEIQRTEQGDSAMYLCASSLALGKNIQYFGAGTRLSVL.

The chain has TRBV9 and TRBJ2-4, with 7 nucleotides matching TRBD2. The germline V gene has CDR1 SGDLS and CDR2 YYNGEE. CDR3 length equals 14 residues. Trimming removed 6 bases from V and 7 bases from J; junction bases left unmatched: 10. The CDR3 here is CASTPGWGGNIQYF. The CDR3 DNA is TGTGCCAGCACCCCAGGGTGGGGGGGGAACATTCAGTACTTC.

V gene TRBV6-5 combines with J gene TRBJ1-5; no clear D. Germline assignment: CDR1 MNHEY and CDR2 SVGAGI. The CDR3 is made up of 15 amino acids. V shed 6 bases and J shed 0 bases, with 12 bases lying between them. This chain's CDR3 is CASRRAQYSNQPQHF. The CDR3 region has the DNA TGTGCCAGCAGGAGGGCTCAATATAGCAATCAGCCCCAGCATTTT.

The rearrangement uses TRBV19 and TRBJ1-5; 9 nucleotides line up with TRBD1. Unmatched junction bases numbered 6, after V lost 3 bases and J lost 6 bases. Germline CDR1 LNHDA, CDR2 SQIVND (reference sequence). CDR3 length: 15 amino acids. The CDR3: CASSIFGTGFQPQHF. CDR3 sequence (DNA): TGTGCCAGTAGTATTTTCGGGACAGGGTTTCAGCCCCAGCATTTT.

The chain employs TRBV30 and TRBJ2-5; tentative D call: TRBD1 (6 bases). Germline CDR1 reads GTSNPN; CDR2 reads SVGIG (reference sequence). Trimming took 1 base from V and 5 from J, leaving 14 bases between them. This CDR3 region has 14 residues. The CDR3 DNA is TGTGCCTGGAGTGGGTTAACAGGGAAGGAGACCCAGTACTTC. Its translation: CAWSGLTGKETQYF.

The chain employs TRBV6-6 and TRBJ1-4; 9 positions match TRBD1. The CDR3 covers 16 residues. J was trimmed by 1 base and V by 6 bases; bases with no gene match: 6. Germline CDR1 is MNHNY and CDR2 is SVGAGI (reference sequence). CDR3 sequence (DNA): TGTGCCAGCAGACCCACAGGGGGCCTAACTAATGAAAAACTGTTTTTT. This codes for CASRPTGGLTNEKLFF.

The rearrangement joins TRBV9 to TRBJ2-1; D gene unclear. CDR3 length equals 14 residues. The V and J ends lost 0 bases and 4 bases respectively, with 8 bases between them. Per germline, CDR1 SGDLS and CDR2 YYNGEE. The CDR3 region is CASSVGQLYNEQFF. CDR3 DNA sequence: TGTGCCAGCAGCGTAGGACAACTATACAATGAGCAGTTCTTC.

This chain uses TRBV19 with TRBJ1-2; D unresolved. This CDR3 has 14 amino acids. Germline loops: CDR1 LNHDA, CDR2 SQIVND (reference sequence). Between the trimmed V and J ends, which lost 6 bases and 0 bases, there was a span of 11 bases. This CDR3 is CASSRIDSNYGYTF. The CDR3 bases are TGTGCCAGTAGCCGAATAGACTCTAACTATGGCTACACCTTC.

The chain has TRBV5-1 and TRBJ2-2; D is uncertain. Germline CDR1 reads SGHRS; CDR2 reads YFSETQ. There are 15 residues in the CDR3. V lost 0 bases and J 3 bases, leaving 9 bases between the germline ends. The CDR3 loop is CASSLDPLYTGELFF. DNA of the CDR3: TGCGCCAGCAGCTTGGACCCCTTATACACCGGGGAGCTGTTTTTT.